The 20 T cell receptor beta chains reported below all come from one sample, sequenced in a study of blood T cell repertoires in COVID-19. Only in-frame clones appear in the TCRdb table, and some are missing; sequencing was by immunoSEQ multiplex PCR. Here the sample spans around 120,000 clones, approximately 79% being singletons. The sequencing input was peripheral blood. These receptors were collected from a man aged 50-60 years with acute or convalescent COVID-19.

CDR3 sequence reads: CATSDFNRRNTEAFF. CDR3 DNA sequence: TGTGCCACCAGTGATTTCAACAGGCGGAACACTGAAGCTTTCTTT. The chain recombines TRBV24-1 with TRBJ1-1; D perhaps matches TRBD1 (5 bases). The V and J ends lost 1 base and 1 base respectively, with 9 bases between them. The V gene's germline CDR1 is KGHDR and CDR2 SFDVKD. This CDR3 contains 15 residues.

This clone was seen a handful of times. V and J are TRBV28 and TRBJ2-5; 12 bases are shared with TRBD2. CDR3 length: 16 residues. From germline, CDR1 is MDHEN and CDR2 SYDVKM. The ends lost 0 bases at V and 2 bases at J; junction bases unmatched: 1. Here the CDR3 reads CASSLWTSGRQETQYF. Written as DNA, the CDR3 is TGTGCCAGCAGTTTATGGACTAGCGGGAGACAAGAGACCCAGTACTTC. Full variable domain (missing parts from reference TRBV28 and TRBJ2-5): DVKVTQSSRYLVKRTGEKVFLECVQDMDHENMFWYRQDPGLGLRLIYFSYDVKMKEKGDIPEGYSVSREKKERFSLILESASTNQTSMYLCASSLWTSGRQETQYFGPGTRLLVL.

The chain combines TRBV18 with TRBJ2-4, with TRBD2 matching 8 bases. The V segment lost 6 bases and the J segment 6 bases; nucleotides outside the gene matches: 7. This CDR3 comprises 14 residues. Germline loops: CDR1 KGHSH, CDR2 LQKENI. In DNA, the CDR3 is TGTGCCAGCTCTAGAGCGGGAGAAGGAAACATTCAGTACTTC. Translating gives CASSRAGEGNIQYF.

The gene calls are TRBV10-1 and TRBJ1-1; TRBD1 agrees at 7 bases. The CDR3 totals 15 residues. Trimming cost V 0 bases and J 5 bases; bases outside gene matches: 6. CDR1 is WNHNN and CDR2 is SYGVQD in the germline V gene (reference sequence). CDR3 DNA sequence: TGCGCCAGCAGTGAGTCTTTTACAGGGGTAACTGAAGCTTTCTTT. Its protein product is CASSESFTGVTEAFF.

The CDR3 protein is CASSWRTGGTYEQYF. DNA of the CDR3: TGCGCCAGCAGCTGGCGGACAGGCGGAACCTACGAGCAGTACTTC. The chain is built from TRBV5-1 and TRBJ2-7, with 7 bases fitting TRBD1. Germline values: CDR1 SGHRS, CDR2 YFSETQ. The J segment lost 2 bases and the V segment lost 3 bases, leaving 8 bases of the junction unmatched. The CDR3 contains 15 residues.

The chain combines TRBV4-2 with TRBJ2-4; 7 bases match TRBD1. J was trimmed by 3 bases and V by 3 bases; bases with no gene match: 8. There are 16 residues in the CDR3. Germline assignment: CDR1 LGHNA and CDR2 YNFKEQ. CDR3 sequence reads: CASSQEGGNGKNIQYF. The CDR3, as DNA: TGTGCCAGCAGCCAGGAAGGGGGCAATGGCAAAAACATTCAGTACTTC.

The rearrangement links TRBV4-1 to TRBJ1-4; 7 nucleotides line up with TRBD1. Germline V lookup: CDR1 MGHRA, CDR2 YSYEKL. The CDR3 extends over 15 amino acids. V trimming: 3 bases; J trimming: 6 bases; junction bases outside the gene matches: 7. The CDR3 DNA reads TGCGCCAGCAGCCAGTGGGGGGACAGTGATGAAAAACTGTTTTTT. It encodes CASSQWGDSDEKLFF.

CDR3 loop: CASSFPGLGEDTQYF. CDR3 DNA sequence: TGTGCCAGCAGCTTTCCGGGACTAGGAGAAGATACGCAGTATTTT. The chain is built from TRBV3-1 (or the pseudogene TRBV3-2) and TRBJ2-3; 8 bases fit TRBD2. After removal of 5 bases from V and 5 bases from J, the junction contained 9 bases not matched to a gene. The CDR3 has 15 residues. Germline CDR1 LGHDT, CDR2 YNNKEL (reference sequence).

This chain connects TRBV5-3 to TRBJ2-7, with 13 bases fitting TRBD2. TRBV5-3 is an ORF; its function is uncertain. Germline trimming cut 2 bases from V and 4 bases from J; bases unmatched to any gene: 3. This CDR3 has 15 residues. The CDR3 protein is CARSFRLAGGYEQYF. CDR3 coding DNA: TGTGCCAGAAGCTTCCGACTAGCGGGAGGATACGAGCAGTACTTC.

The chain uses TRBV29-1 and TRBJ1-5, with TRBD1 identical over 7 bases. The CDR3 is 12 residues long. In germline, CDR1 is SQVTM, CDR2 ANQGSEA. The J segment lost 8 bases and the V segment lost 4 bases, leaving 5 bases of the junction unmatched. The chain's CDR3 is CSVGTGLEPQHF. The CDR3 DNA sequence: TGCAGCGTTGGGACAGGTCTGGAGCCCCAGCATTTT.

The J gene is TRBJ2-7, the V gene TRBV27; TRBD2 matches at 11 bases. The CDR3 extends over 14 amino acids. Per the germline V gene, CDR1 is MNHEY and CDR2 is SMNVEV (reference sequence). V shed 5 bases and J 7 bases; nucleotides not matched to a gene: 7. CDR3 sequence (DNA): TGTGCCAGCAGTGTAGCGGGGGGGCCCCGAGAGCAGTACTTC. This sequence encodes CASSVAGGPREQYF.

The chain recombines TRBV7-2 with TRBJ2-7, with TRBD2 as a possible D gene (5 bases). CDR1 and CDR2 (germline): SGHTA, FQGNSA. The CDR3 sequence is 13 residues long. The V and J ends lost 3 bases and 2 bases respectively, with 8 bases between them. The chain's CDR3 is CASSFYGAYEQYF. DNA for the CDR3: TGTGCCAGCAGCTTTTACGGGGCCTACGAGCAGTACTTC.

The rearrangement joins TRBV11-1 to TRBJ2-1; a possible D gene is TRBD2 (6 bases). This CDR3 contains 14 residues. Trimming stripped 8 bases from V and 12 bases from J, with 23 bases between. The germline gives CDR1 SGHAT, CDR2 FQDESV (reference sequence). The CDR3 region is CASRRGADRRGQFF. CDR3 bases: TGTGCCAGCCGGCGGGGTGCCGACCGGCGGGGGCAGTTCTTC.

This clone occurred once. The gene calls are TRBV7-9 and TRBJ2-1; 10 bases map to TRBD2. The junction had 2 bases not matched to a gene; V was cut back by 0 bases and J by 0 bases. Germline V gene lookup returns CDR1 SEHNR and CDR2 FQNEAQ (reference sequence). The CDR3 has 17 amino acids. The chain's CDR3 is CASSLAGLATSYNEQFF. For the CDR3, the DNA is TGTGCCAGCAGCTTAGCGGGACTAGCGACCTCCTACAATGAGCAGTTCTTC.

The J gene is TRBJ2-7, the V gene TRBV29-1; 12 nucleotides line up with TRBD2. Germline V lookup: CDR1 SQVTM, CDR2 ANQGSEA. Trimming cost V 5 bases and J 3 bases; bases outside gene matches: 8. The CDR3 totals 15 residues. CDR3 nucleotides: TGCAGCGTTCCGGGACTAGCGGGTATTAGCTACGAGCAGTACTTC. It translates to CSVPGLAGISYEQYF.

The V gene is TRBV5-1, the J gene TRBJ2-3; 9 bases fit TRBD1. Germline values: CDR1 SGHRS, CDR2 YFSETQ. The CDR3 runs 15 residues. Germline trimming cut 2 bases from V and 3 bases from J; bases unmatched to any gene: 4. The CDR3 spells CASSFWDRETDTQYF. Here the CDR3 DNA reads TGCGCCAGCAGCTTCTGGGACAGGGAAACAGATACGCAGTATTTT.

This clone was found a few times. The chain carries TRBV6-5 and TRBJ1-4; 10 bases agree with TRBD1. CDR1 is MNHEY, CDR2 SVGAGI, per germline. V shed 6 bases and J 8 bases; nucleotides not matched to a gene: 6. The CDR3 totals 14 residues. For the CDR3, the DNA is TGTGCCAGCAGGCGTCGGGACAGGGGAGAAAAACTGTTTTTT. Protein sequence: CASRRRDRGEKLFF.

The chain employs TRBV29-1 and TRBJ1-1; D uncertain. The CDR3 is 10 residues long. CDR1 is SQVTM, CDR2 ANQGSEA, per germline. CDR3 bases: TGCACTACGGGTGGTACTGAAGCTTTCTTT. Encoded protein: CTTGGTEAFF.

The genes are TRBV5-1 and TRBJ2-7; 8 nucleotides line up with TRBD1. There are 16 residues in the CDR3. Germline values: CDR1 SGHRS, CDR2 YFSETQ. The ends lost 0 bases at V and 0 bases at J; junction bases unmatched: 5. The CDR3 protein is CASSLGRDRYSYEQYF. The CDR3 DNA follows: TGCGCCAGCAGCTTGGGTCGGGACAGGTACTCCTACGAGCAGTACTTC.

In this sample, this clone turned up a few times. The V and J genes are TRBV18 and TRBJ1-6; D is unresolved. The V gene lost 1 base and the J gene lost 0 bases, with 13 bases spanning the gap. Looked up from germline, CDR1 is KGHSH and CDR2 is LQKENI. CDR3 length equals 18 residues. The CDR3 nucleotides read TGTGCCAGCTCACCACGGAAAGCCGGGAGCTCCTATAATTCACCCCTCCACTTT. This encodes CASSPRKAGSSYNSPLHF.